The 23 T cell receptor beta chains below all came from one sample that was sequenced in a study of post-analysis software for immune sequencing data. Study-wide findings and caveats: In patients, TRBV5-6, TRBV5-1 and TRBV20-1 belonged to roughly five TRBV segments found more frequently than in controls.

Incorporated into the TCR beta cDNA libraries were unique molecular identifiers, which served to reduce PCR and sequencing biases. TCRdb recomputed calls from the PCR reads with MiXCR, one row per CDR3 protein. The repertoire includes around 440,000 distinct CDR3 sequences, roughly 45% of them detected once, and about 12% sits in the top ten. What these receptors recognize is not known. The sample comprised blood. Receptors originate from a girl aged 10-17 years with multiple sclerosis.

This clonotype was counted ten times or more. CDR3 residues: CASSDSSGSGTDTQYF. CDR3 DNA sequence: TGTGCCAGCAGTGACTCTAGCGGGAGTGGGACAGATACGCAGTATTTT. This chain connects TRBV6-4 to TRBJ2-3, with 9 bases that match TRBD2. V lost 0 bases to trimming and J lost 3 bases; unmatched junction nucleotides: 4. Germline V gene data show CDR1 as MRHNA and CDR2 as SNTAGT. The CDR3 runs 16 residues.

About this clonotype itself: An end of the junction does not agree with germline; a read error may underlie this. The chain employs TRBV6-2 or TRBV6-3 and TRBJ2-7; the match to TRBD2 covers 8 bases. The CDR3 contains 16 residues. CDR1 and CDR2 from the germline V gene are MNHEY and SVGEGT. CDR3 amino acids: CASSQGPQRGTYVQYF. The CDR3 coding sequence is TGTGCCAGCTCCCAAGGGCCACAGCGGGGGACCTACGTGCAGTACTTC.

The chain recombines TRBV28 with TRBJ2-3, with 7 bases lining up with TRBD2. CDR1 and CDR2 (germline): MDHEN, SYDVKM. J gave up 4 bases and V 3 bases, and 7 bases lay outside the gene matches. The CDR3 sequence is 15 residues long. DNA for the CDR3: TGTGCCAGCAGTTTGGGCGGGAGTCTCGCAGATACGCAGTATTTT. Its translation is CASSLGGSLADTQYF.

The chain links TRBV6-1 to TRBJ2-1; D remains unclear. Germline V lookup: CDR1 MNHNS, CDR2 SASEGT. Deletions cut 8 bases from V and 9 bases from J, with 20 bases between. The CDR3 covers 14 residues. CDR3 in amino acids: CASLPGAPPAEQFF. The DNA of the CDR3 is TGTGCCAGCCTTCCGGGCGCACCCCCTGCTGAGCAGTTCTTC.

This clonotype was seen more than once but under ten times. The genes are TRBV28 and TRBJ2-4; 8 positions agree with TRBD1. Germline CDR1 and CDR2: MDHEN and SYDVKM. The CDR3 length is 19 residues. The V segment lost 6 bases and the J segment 0 bases; nucleotides outside the gene matches: 16. DNA of the CDR3: TGTGCCAGCAGGGATAGACAGGGTCAGGGGGCCCTAGCCAAAAACATTCAGTACTTC. Residues: CASRDRQGQGALAKNIQYF.

The chain links TRBV28 to TRBJ2-2; TRBD2 aligns across 7 bases. CDR1 is MDHEN, CDR2 SYDVKM, per germline. This CDR3 contains 15 residues. V lost 3 bases and J lost 5; bases outside the gene matches: 6. This CDR3 reads CASSFNRGETGELFF. The CDR3, as DNA: TGTGCCAGCAGTTTTAATCGGGGGGAAACCGGGGAGCTGTTTTTT. The variable domain in full, completed from reference TRBV28 and TRBJ2-2, reads DVKVTQSSRYLVKRTGEKVFLECVQDMDHENMFWYRQDPGLGLRLIYFSYDVKMKEKGDIPEGYSVSREKKERFSLILESASTNQTSMYLCASSFNRGETGELFFGEGSRLTVL.

This clonotype was detected many times. The V call is TRBV9, the J call TRBJ2-1, with D perhaps matching TRBD2 (5 bases). From germline, CDR1 is SGDLS and CDR2 YYNGEE. The CDR3 spans 16 residues. The V end was cut by 0 bases, the J end by 5 bases, with 15 bases between. The CDR3 coding sequence is TGTGCCAGCAGCGTAGACCCCCTTGGAGGAAACAATGAGCAGTTCTTC. Its translation: CASSVDPLGGNNEQFF.

The chain combines TRBV10-3 with TRBJ2-4, with 10 bases lining up with TRBD1. There are 13 residues in the CDR3. Germline V lookup: CDR1 ENHRY, CDR2 SYGVKD. V gave up 8 bases and J gave up 3 bases; unmatched junction bases: 1. CDR3 sequence: CAIGTGDKNIQYF. The CDR3 DNA is TGTGCCATCGGGACAGGGGACAAAAACATTCAGTACTTC.

This clonotype has more than one count but fewer than ten. V is TRBV30 and J is TRBJ1-2, with TRBD1 as a possible D gene (5 bases). This CDR3 region has 12 residues. V gave up 3 bases and J gave up 7 bases, with 12 bases separating them. The germline V gene has CDR1 GTSNPN and CDR2 SVGIG (reference sequence). The CDR3 nucleotides read TGTGCCTGGAGCTTGGGCCAGGGTGGCTACACCTTC. Residues: CAWSLGQGGYTF.

This clonotype showed up just a few times. The V call is TRBV28, the J call TRBJ1-5, with 7 bases matching TRBD1. In germline, CDR1 is MDHEN, CDR2 SYDVKM. The J segment lost 3 bases and the V segment lost 5 bases, leaving 7 bases of the junction unmatched. The CDR3 covers 15 residues. The CDR3 bases are TGTGCCAGCAGTCCAACAGGGGTTCTCAATCAGCCCCAGCATTTT. Its translation: CASSPTGVLNQPQHF.

This clonotype has a handful of counts. This chain links TRBV28 with TRBJ2-1; D possibly corresponds to TRBD2 (5 bases). V was cut by 6 bases and J by 3 bases, with 15 bases left in between. The length of the CDR3 is 15 residues. Germline loops: CDR1 MDHEN, CDR2 SYDVKM. The CDR3 protein is CASRGWGDGYNEQFF. CDR3 nucleotide sequence: TGTGCCAGCAGGGGTTGGGGAGACGGCTACAATGAGCAGTTCTTC. Combining the CDR3 with reference TRBV28 and TRBJ2-1 gives the whole variable domain DVKVTQSSRYLVKRTGEKVFLECVQDMDHENMFWYRQDPGLGLRLIYFSYDVKMKEKGDIPEGYSVSREKKERFSLILESASTNQTSMYLCASRGWGDGYNEQFFGPGTRLTVL.

This clonotype was counted a few times. The CDR3 protein is CASSFRYNEQFF. The DNA of the CDR3 is TGTGCCAGCAGTTTTCGGTACAATGAGCAGTTCTTC. The genes are TRBV28 and TRBJ2-1, with D hard to call. The CDR3 is 12 residues long. Trimming left V 3 bases short and J 4 bases short, with 4 bases between. From germline, CDR1 is MDHEN and CDR2 SYDVKM.

This clonotype has only one observation. V gene TRBV4-1 combines with J gene TRBJ2-1, with 10 bases matching TRBD2. This CDR3 comprises 16 residues. J was trimmed by 8 bases and V by 0 bases; bases with no gene match: 7. CDR1 and CDR2 (germline): MGHRA, YSYEKL. The CDR3 DNA reads TGCGCCAGCAGCCAAGATCTCAGCGGGAGGGTCTATGAGCAGTTCTTC. This encodes CASSQDLSGRVYEQFF.

This chain uses TRBV11-2 with TRBJ2-3; TRBD2 aligns across 9 bases. Germline V gene data show CDR1 as SGHAT and CDR2 as FQNNGV. Trimming took 5 bases from V and 5 from J; bases not matched to a gene: 11. CDR3 length equals 16 residues. Here the CDR3 reads CASSHNGGRAVDTQYF. CDR3 nucleotide sequence: TGTGCCAGCAGCCACAATGGCGGGAGGGCCGTAGATACGCAGTATTTT.

The rearrangement joins TRBV2 to TRBJ1-5, with D uncertain. Deletions cut 1 base from V and 14 bases from J, with 9 bases between. CDR1 is SNHLY and CDR2 is FYNNEI in the germline V gene. The length of the CDR3 is 11 residues. CDR3 sequence: CASSEGGPKHF. The CDR3 coding sequence is TGTGCCAGCAGTGAAGGCGGTCCAAAGCATTTT.

This clonotype was counted between two and nine times. The rearrangement joins TRBV3-1 to TRBJ2-1; tentatively, D is TRBD1 (6 bases). Per germline, CDR1 LGHDT and CDR2 YNNKEL (reference sequence). The V gene lost 4 bases and the J gene lost 7 bases, with 11 bases spanning the gap. This CDR3 comprises 13 residues. The CDR3 sequence is CASSLLGQNEQFF. The CDR3 region has the DNA TGTGCCAGCAGCCTCCTCGGACAGAATGAGCAGTTCTTC.

The DNA for the CDR3 is TGTGCCAGCAGCCGCTTGGGGGTAAAAGCTGAAGCTTTCTTT. Its translation is CASSRLGVKAEAFF. The rearrangement links TRBV5-5 to TRBJ1-1, with D perhaps TRBD1 (5 bases). The V gene's germline CDR1 is SGHKS and CDR2 YYEKEE (reference sequence). The CDR3 consists of 14 residues. V was clipped by 4 bases and J by 6 bases, with 16 bases between them.

About this clonotype itself: The germline gene is not matched at one end of the junction; a read error may be the cause. The rearrangement joins TRBV10-3 to TRBJ2-7, with D unclear. CDR1 and CDR2 from the germline V gene are ENHRY and SYGVKD. The CDR3 is made up of 13 amino acids. The CDR3 bases are TGTGCCTTCAGTGAGTCGGGCGCTTACGAGCAGTACTTC. Amino acid sequence: CAFSESGAYEQYF.

The rearrangement uses TRBV7-2 and TRBJ2-7; possibly TRBD1 or TRBD2 for D (5 bases each). This CDR3 is 14 amino acids long. Germline CDR1 reads SGHTA; CDR2 reads FQGNSA. V was shortened by 8 bases and J by 2 bases, with 16 bases between the two germline ends. CDR3 region: CASSGASGPYEQYF. The CDR3 DNA follows: TGTGCCAGCTCTGGGGCAAGCGGACCCTACGAGCAGTACTTC.

The gene calls are TRBV10-3 and TRBJ2-5; D gene uncertain. The CDR3 has 13 amino acids. V lost 4 bases and J lost 3, with 9 bases in between. Germline V gene lookup returns CDR1 ENHRY and CDR2 SYGVKD. CDR3 region: CAISGGREETQYF. The DNA for the CDR3 is TGTGCCATCAGTGGAGGCAGAGAAGAGACCCAGTACTTC.

This chain uses TRBV12-3 or TRBV12-4 with TRBJ1-1, with TRBD1 as a possible D gene (5 bases). The V and J ends lost 2 bases and 5 bases respectively, with 12 bases between them. The CDR3 consists of 14 residues. CDR3 loop: CASSLSGGRTEAFF. CDR3 DNA sequence: TGTGCCAGCAGTTTATCGGGGGGACGGACTGAAGCTTTCTTT.

The rearrangement links TRBV3-1 to TRBJ1-1; D is unresolved. This CDR3 has 14 residues. Per the germline V gene, CDR1 is LGHDT and CDR2 is YNNKEL (reference sequence). Trimming shortened V by 4 bases and J by 1 base, and 10 bases separated the two germline ends. For the CDR3, the DNA is TGTGCCAGCAGCCCAAGTCAGAAGAACACTGAAGCTTTCTTT. This codes for CASSPSQKNTEAFF. Using reference TRBV3-1 and TRBJ1-1 for the parts outside the CDR3, the full variable domain is DTAVSQTPKYLVTQMGNDKSIKCEQNLGHDTMYWYKQDSKKFLKIMFSYNNKELIINETVPNRFSPKSPDKAHLNLHINSLELGDSAVYFCASSPSQKNTEAFFGQGTRLTVV.

This clonotype occurred a few times. The V gene is TRBV10-3, the J gene TRBJ2-3; either TRBD1 or TRBD2 may supply D (5 bases each). The CDR3 is 14 amino acids. The V end lost 0 bases, the J end lost 6 bases, and 10 bases lay between the germline ends. Germline CDR1 is ENHRY and CDR2 is SYGVKD. CDR3 nucleotide sequence: TGTGCCATCAGTGAGTCGGGAGCAGGGGATACGCAGTATTTT. It translates to CAISESGAGDTQYF.